A selection of T cell receptor beta chains follows, all from one sample in a study of beta chain features in type 1 diabetes. TCRdb's table, derived via immunoSEQ multiplex PCR, lists solely in-frame clones and lacks some. The table has 150,000 or so clones, around 8% seen once. The source material was central memory CD4+ T cells from blood. Receptors originate from a woman in her late teens or twenties with type 1 diabetes. Each CDR3 is given with its conserved first and last residue. D genes are given only for firm matches. The listing skips clone size in some rows; elsewhere it reads once, few, many or a size class.

v_gene	abundance	d_gene	j_gene	CDR3nt	CDR3aa
TRBV6-6	NA	NA	TRBJ2-6	TGTGCCAGCAGCCCGGAGGGAACTGGGGCCAACGTCCTGACTTTC	CASSPEGTGANVLTF
TRBV9	NA	NA	TRBJ2-3	TGTGCCAGCAGTGCGGGGTTGAAAGATACGCAGTATTTT	CASSAGLKDTQYF
TRBV14	NA	NA	TRBJ1-4	TGTGCCAGCAGCCAAGACCGGCCGGAGCTATCGGAACTGTTTTTT	CASSQDRPELSELFF
TRBV6-6	few	NA	TRBJ1-2	TGTGCCAGCAGGAGAGCACGGGGTGCCAACTATGGCTACACCTTC	CASRRARGANYGYTF
TRBV7-2	few	NA	TRBJ2-3	TGTGCCAGCAGCTTAGCCCTACTCCGTGGTAGAACAGATACGCAGTATTTT	CASSLALLRGRTDTQYF
TRBV19	few	TRBD1	TRBJ2-7	TGTGCCAGTAGTATAGCGGGACAGGGGTTCTACGAGCAGTACTTC	CASSIAGQGFYEQYF
TRBV7-3	few	NA	TRBJ2-2	TGTGCCAGCAGCTTCCTCTCAGGGCCCGGGGAGCTGTTTTTT	CASSFLSGPGELFF
TRBV11-3	NA	NA	TRBJ1-1	TGTGCCAGCAGCTTATCAACTGAAGCTTTCTTT	CASSLSTEAFF
TRBV2	NA	NA	TRBJ2-7	TGTGCCAGCAGCCCCGGGACAAGTTACTCCTACGAGCAGTACTTC	CASSPGTSYSYEQYF
TRBV27	NA	TRBD2	TRBJ2-7	TGTGCCAGCAGTTTAAGGACTAGCGGTGCGAGCTCCTACGAGCAGTACTTC	CASSLRTSGASSYEQYF
TRBV4-3	NA	NA	TRBJ1-5	TGCGCCAGCAGCGCCGAACAGTTCAATCAGCCCCAGCATTTT	CASSAEQFNQPQHF
TRBV28	many	TRBD2	TRBJ2-4	TGTGCCAGCAGTTTCCCGACTAGCGGTAACATTCAGTACTTC	CASSFPTSGNIQYF
TRBV27	NA	TRBD2	TRBJ2-2	TGTGCCAGCAGTATGGGGGGGAGACGGGTCGGGGAGCTGTTTTTT	CASSMGGRRVGELFF
TRBV11-3	few	NA	TRBJ1-2	TGTGCCAGCAGCTTAAGGGCAGGGTCCACCTATGGCTACACCTTC	CASSLRAGSTYGYTF
TRBV4-3	few	TRBD2	TRBJ2-1	TGCGCCAGCAGCCAAGGACTAGCGGGCGTATACAATGAGCAGTTCTTC	CASSQGLAGVYNEQFF
TRBV30	few	NA	TRBJ2-1	TGTGCCTGGAGTCCGGGACTTAGCTCCTACAATGAGCAGTTCTTC	CAWSPGLSSYNEQFF
TRBV11-2	few	NA	TRBJ2-2	TGTGCCAGCAGCTTACACAGGGCGACCGGGGAGCTGTTTTTT	CASSLHRATGELFF
TRBV28	few	TRBD2	TRBJ2-7	TGTGCCAGCAGGTTACCCCGACCGGGACTAGACACCTACGAGCAGTACTTC	CASRLPRPGLDTYEQYF
TRBV27	NA	TRBD2	TRBJ2-3	TGTGCCAGCAGTTTCGGACGGGGGGGCGGCACAGATACGCAGTATTTT	CASSFGRGGGTDTQYF
TRBV19	few	TRBD2	TRBJ2-1	TGTGCCAGTAGCGGGGGGGGCTACTCCTACAATGAGCAGTTCTTC	CASSGGGYSYNEQFF
TRBV13	few	TRBD2	TRBJ2-3	TGTGCCAGCAGCTTGCCCCTCGGACTAGCGGGGGGAACGCAGTATTTT	CASSLPLGLAGGTQYF
TRBV18	NA	NA	TRBJ2-7	TGTGCCAGCTCACCAGACAGCCTCTCCTACGAGCAGTACTTC	CASSPDSLSYEQYF
TRBV6-5	few	TRBD1	TRBJ2-4	TGTGCCAGCAGCTCCGGGACAGGAAACATTCAGTACTTC	CASSSGTGNIQYF
TRBV12-5	NA	TRBD1	TRBJ1-3	TGTGCTAGTGGCCTTGGGACAGCGAGAAACACCATATATTTT	CASGLGTARNTIYF
TRBV7-8	NA	NA	TRBJ2-1	TGTGCCAGCCGGGACTCCTTTCGGGGAGGCTCCTACAATGAGCAGTTCTTC	CASRDSFRGGSYNEQFF
TRBV18	few	NA	TRBJ1-5	TGTGCCAGCTCACCAACAGCAGGGAAGGGCAATCAGCCCCAGCATTTT	CASSPTAGKGNQPQHF
TRBV6-6	NA	NA	TRBJ1-4	TGTGCCAGCAGGTCTAACGAAATTGAAAAACTGTTTTTT	CASRSNEIEKLFF
TRBV5-6	NA	TRBD2	TRBJ2-2	TGTGCCAGCAGCTTGGCAGCGGGGGAAAGGGTCGGGGAGCTGTTTTTT	CASSLAAGERVGELFF
TRBV19	few	TRBD1	TRBJ2-7	TGTGCCAGTAGTGATATGGGACAGGGCTACGAGCAGTACTTC	CASSDMGQGYEQYF
TRBV5-4	NA	NA	TRBJ2-7	TGTGCCAGCAGCTTGGTCGGGAGAAGCAACTACGAGCAGTACTTC	CASSLVGRSNYEQYF
TRBV6-5	NA	NA	TRBJ2-7	TGTGCCAGCAGTCCCTCCATAGGAGACGAGCAGTACTTC	CASSPSIGDEQYF
TRBV29-1	NA	NA	TRBJ2-3	TGCAGCGTTGCTGCACGGTGGGAGGGGGAGCAGTATTTT	CSVAARWEGEQYF
TRBV5-1	NA	TRBD2	TRBJ2-7	TGCGCCAGCAGCCTGAGGACTAGCGGGGCTCACGAGCAGTACTTC	CASSLRTSGAHEQYF
TRBV5-6	few	TRBD2	TRBJ2-7	TGTGCCAGCAGCCCGGGACTAGCGGGGGAGCAGTACTTC	CASSPGLAGEQYF
TRBV15	NA	NA	TRBJ1-1	TGTGCCACCAGCAGAGATAGACAGTCCACGAACGAAGCTTTCTTT	CATSRDRQSTNEAFF
TRBV29-1	NA	NA	TRBJ2-7	TGCAGCGTGGCAACCGCCTACGAGCAGTACTTC	CSVATAYEQYF
TRBV5-1	NA	TRBD2	TRBJ2-2	TGCGCCAGCAGCGGTCGTCCCGGCGGGAGAATCCCCGGGGAGCTGTTTTTT	CASSGRPGGRIPGELFF
TRBV6-5	NA	NA	TRBJ2-3	TGTGCCAGCAGTCGACTAGTCACAGATACGCAGTATTTT	CASSRLVTDTQYF
TRBV9	few	NA	TRBJ2-7	TGTGCCAGCAGCAAGACAGAGGCAAGGACCTACGAGCAGTACTTC	CASSKTEARTYEQYF
TRBV7-2	few	TRBD2	TRBJ2-5	TGTGCCAGCAGCCGGACTAGCGAAGAGACCCAGTACTTC	CASSRTSEETQYF
TRBV29-1	few	NA	TRBJ2-1	TGCAGCGTTGTTGGGGCGAGTGAGCAGTTCTTC	CSVVGASEQFF
TRBV7-9	few	NA	TRBJ1-4	TGTGCCAGCAGCCCCTACGGGCGGGATGAAAAACTGTTTTTT	CASSPYGRDEKLFF
TRBV4-3	few	NA	TRBJ2-7	TGCGCCAGCAGCCCAACAGGGGGGGCCTCCTACGAGCAGTACTTC	CASSPTGGASYEQYF
TRBV19	few	NA	TRBJ2-1	TGTGCCAGTAGTACAGGGCTCATATACTACAATGAGCAGTTCTTC	CASSTGLIYYNEQFF
TRBV4-2	few	TRBD1	TRBJ1-5	TGTGCCAGCAGCCAAGAAGGGACAGGGGATCAGCCCCAGCATTTT	CASSQEGTGDQPQHF
TRBV25-1	few	NA	TRBJ1-1	TGTGCCAGCCGACACACAGGGAGGGGCACTGAAGCTTTCTTT	CASRHTGRGTEAFF
TRBV10-3	few	NA	TRBJ2-3	TGTGCCATCGGCAGGGCCACAGATACGCAGTATTTT	CAIGRATDTQYF
TRBV19	NA	NA	TRBJ2-6	TGTGCCAGTACCTCCGTGCAGGGGCTTTTTTCTGGGGCCAACGTCCTGACTTTC	CASTSVQGLFSGANVLTF
TRBV15	NA	TRBD2	TRBJ2-3	TGTGCCACCAGCAGAGCGGCGGGAGGGGTGGGAGATACGCAGTATTTT	CATSRAAGGVGDTQYF